What follows are 25 T cell receptor beta chains derived from one specimen sequenced in a study of T cell changes during pregnancy in multiple sclerosis. The repertoire was sequenced with immunoSEQ multiplex PCR; TCRdb's copy has only in-frame clones and lacks some. The profile covers tens of thousands of clones, with 85% to 95% appearing a single time and about 6.7% taken by the ten largest. The material sequenced was CD8+ T cells from peripheral blood mononuclear cells, taken in the third trimester of pregnancy. These TCRs come from a female donor with multiple sclerosis, enrolled in a pregnancy study.

V usage is TRBV4-2 and J usage is TRBJ2-2; 14 bases align to TRBD2. CDR1 is LGHNA and CDR2 is YNFKEQ in the germline V gene. J lost 7 bases, V lost 4 bases, and 5 bases had no gene match. The CDR3 sequence is 16 residues long. The CDR3: CASSRGLAGANGELFF. In nucleotides, the CDR3 is TGTGCCAGCAGCCGGGGACTAGCGGGAGCTAACGGGGAGCTGTTTTTT.

The J gene is TRBJ2-3, the V gene TRBV19; 7 nucleotides align to TRBD1. With V trimmed by 5 bases and J by 0 bases, 5 bases remained unmatched. Germline V gene sequence: CDR1 LNHDA, CDR2 SQIVND (reference sequence). This CDR3 has 15 residues. The CDR3 here is CASSEGTASTDTQYF. The CDR3 nucleotides are TGTGCCAGTAGTGAGGGGACAGCGAGCACAGATACGCAGTATTTT. Drawing the rest from reference TRBV19 and TRBJ2-3, the complete variable domain is DGGITQSPKYLFRKEGQNVTLSCEQNLNHDAMYWYRQDPGQGLRLIYYSQIVNDFQKGDIAEGYSVSREKKESFPLTVTSAQKNPTAFYLCASSEGTASTDTQYFGPGTRLTVL.

The V gene is TRBV23-1, the J gene TRBJ2-5, with a weak D call TRBD2 (6 bases). TRBV23-1 is known as an ORF, though its function is uncertain. Trimming shortened V by 2 bases and J by 4 bases, and 11 bases separated the two germline ends. The CDR3 has 14 amino acids. CDR3 sequence reads: CASSQTRDIETQYF. The DNA of the CDR3 is TGCGCCAGCAGTCAAACGCGGGATATAGAGACCCAGTACTTC.

The CDR3 nucleotides are TGTGCCAGCAGTCAGGGGTTATGGCAGCCCCAGCATTTT. Protein: CASSQGLWQPQHF. This chain uses TRBV25-1 with TRBJ1-5; D possibly corresponds to TRBD1 (6 bases). The CDR3 extends over 13 amino acids. Trimming took off 5 bases at V and 7 bases at J, with 12 bases between the two ends. Germline lookup yields CDR1 MGHDK and CDR2 SYGVNS.

There are a few counts of this clone. This chain connects TRBV27 to TRBJ1-5; maybe TRBD1 (5 bases). CDR1 and CDR2 from the germline V gene are MNHEY and SMNVEV (reference sequence). The length of the CDR3 is 13 residues. Trimming pared 3 bases from V and 5 bases from J, leaving 8 bases between. The CDR3 DNA is TGTGCCAGCAGTTTTGGGGCCGATCAGCCCCAGCATTTT. It is translated as CASSFGADQPQHF.

This clone was recorded only once. This rearrangement joins TRBV7-9 to TRBJ2-3, with TRBD2 matching 7 bases. CDR1 is SEHNR, CDR2 FQNEAQ, per germline (reference sequence). The V and J ends lost 5 bases and 4 bases, in that order; junction bases with no gene match: 12. The CDR3 sequence is 16 residues long. CDR3 DNA sequence: TGTGCCAGCAGCGCCGTGGGCGGGAGCGGTTCAGATACGCAGTATTTT. Translated: CASSAVGGSGSDTQYF.

The V call is TRBV11-3, the J call TRBJ2-7; the match to TRBD2 covers 10 bases. V shed 5 bases, J shed 5 bases, and the junction held 3 bases outside the gene matches. CDR3 size: 13 residues. The germline V gene has CDR1 SGHNT and CDR2 YENEEA. CDR3 coding DNA: TGTGCCAGCAGCCTCGGACTAGCGGACGAGCAGTACTTC. As protein: CASSLGLADEQYF.

The chain uses TRBV7-8 and TRBJ2-5, with a possible D match to TRBD1 (5 bases). CDR1 SGHVS and CDR2 FQNEAQ come from the germline V gene. The CDR3 contains 13 residues. Trimming took 5 bases from V and 5 from J, leaving 12 bases between them. CDR3 nucleotides: TGTGCCAGCAGCCGACAGTTCGGGGAGACCCAGTACTTC. It encodes CASSRQFGETQYF. The whole variable domain, remainder taken from reference TRBV7-8 and TRBJ2-5, is GAGVSQSPRYKVAKRGQDVALRCDPISGHVSLFWYQQALGQGPEFLTYFQNEAQLDKSGLPSDRFFAERPEGSVSTLKIQRTQQEDSAVYLCASSRQFGETQYFGPGTRLLVL.

Comments on this clone: Other DNA sequences in this specimen translate into the identical CDR3. The chain links TRBV11-3 to TRBJ1-1, with D perhaps TRBD1 (5 bases). V lost 3 bases and J lost 0, with 11 bases in between. This CDR3 is 15 amino acids long. The germline V gene has CDR1 SGHNT and CDR2 YENEEA. CDR3 sequence: CASSFKGQLNTEAFF. DNA of the CDR3: TGTGCCAGCAGCTTTAAGGGGCAGTTGAACACTGAAGCTTTCTTT. Full variable domain (outside the CDR3, taken from reference TRBV11-3 and TRBJ1-1): EAGVVQSPRYKIIEKKQPVAFWCNPISGHNTLYWYLQNLGQGPELLIRYENEEAVDDSQLPKDRFSAERLKGVDSTLKIQPAELGDSAVYLCASSFKGQLNTEAFFGQGTRLTVV.

The chain uses TRBV4-3 and TRBJ2-5; possible D gene TRBD2, 7 bases. This CDR3 spans 15 amino acids. Trimming stripped 0 bases from V and 5 bases from J, with 13 bases between. The germline V gene has CDR1 LGHNA and CDR2 YSLEER. CDR3 DNA sequence: TGCGCCAGCAGCCAAGACCGGGGGGCCGGGGAGACCCAGTACTTC. Translated, it gives CASSQDRGAGETQYF.

V gene TRBV27 combines with J gene TRBJ1-6; a weak D match, TRBD1 (6 bases). V dropped 4 bases and J dropped 7 bases, with 14 bases sitting between them. Germline CDR1 and CDR2: MNHEY and SMNVEV (reference sequence). The length of the CDR3 is 15 residues. The CDR3 DNA is TGTGCCAGCAGTTCCTACAGGGCTCCGAATTCACCCCTCCACTTT. It codes for CASSSYRAPNSPLHF.

This chain uses TRBV5-6 with TRBJ2-7; 11 nucleotides agree with TRBD2. Germline CDR1 is SGHDT and CDR2 is YYEEEE. The V segment lost 0 bases and the J segment 3 bases; nucleotides outside the gene matches: 14. The CDR3 sequence is 19 residues long. The DNA for the CDR3 is TGTGCCAGCAGCTTGGGGGTTTTGGATCTAGCGGGAGGAGGCTACGAGCAGTACTTC. It yields the protein CASSLGVLDLAGGGYEQYF.

CDR3 coding DNA: TGTGCCAGCAGCCCCGACAGTTCTTTGGGCGCTAATGAAAAACTGTTTTTT. Residues: CASSPDSSLGANEKLFF. V gene TRBV11-3 combines with J gene TRBJ1-4; perhaps TRBD1 as D (5 bases). In germline, CDR1 is SGHNT, CDR2 YENEEA. Deletions cut 5 bases from V and 3 bases from J, with 19 bases between. This CDR3 has 17 residues.

V gene TRBV6-6 combines with J gene TRBJ1-1, with D uncertain. V was clipped by 7 bases and J by 1 base, with 10 bases between them. The germline V gene encodes CDR1 MNHNY and CDR2 SVGAGI (reference sequence). The CDR3 runs 13 residues. CDR3 region: CASNHRGNTEAFF. In DNA form, the CDR3 reads TGTGCCAGCAACCACCGGGGGAACACTGAAGCTTTCTTT.

The chain uses TRBV27 and TRBJ2-2; D is possibly TRBD1 (6 bases). The CDR3 covers 14 residues. The ends were cut back, 3 bases at V and 1 base at J, with 6 bases in the middle. The germline V gene encodes CDR1 MNHEY and CDR2 SMNVEV (reference sequence). CDR3 in DNA: TGTGCCAGCAGTTTGACAGGGAACACCGGGGAGCTGTTTTTT. Its protein is CASSLTGNTGELFF.

The genes are TRBV6-5 and TRBJ2-1, with a possible D match to TRBD2 (6 bases). The CDR3 extends over 14 amino acids. V gave up 7 bases and J gave up 8 bases, with 18 bases separating them. The germline V gene encodes CDR1 MNHEY and CDR2 SVGAGI. Written as DNA, the CDR3 is TGTGCCAGCACCCAGTATAGCGGCCTCCATGAGCAGTTCTTC. Protein: CASTQYSGLHEQFF.

The V and J genes are TRBV7-9 and TRBJ2-7, with 10 bases identical to TRBD1. This CDR3 spans 15 amino acids. V trimming: 1 base; J trimming: 5 bases; junction bases outside the gene matches: 5. Germline V gene lookup returns CDR1 SEHNR and CDR2 FQNEAQ (reference sequence). This CDR3 reads CASSLVGQGIDEQYF. DNA of the CDR3: TGTGCCAGCAGCTTAGTGGGACAGGGGATCGACGAGCAGTACTTC.

The V call is TRBV28, the J call TRBJ2-1; 8 bases are shared with TRBD2. The CDR3 runs to 16 residues. The J segment lost 7 bases and the V segment lost 5 bases, leaving 13 bases of the junction unmatched. CDR1 MDHEN and CDR2 SYDVKM come from the germline V gene. The chain's CDR3 is CASSTDLGLEGNEQFF. The CDR3 DNA sequence: TGTGCCAGCAGTACCGACCTGGGACTAGAGGGGAATGAGCAGTTCTTC. Based on the CDR3 plus reference TRBV28 and TRBJ2-1, the full variable domain is DVKVTQSSRYLVKRTGEKVFLECVQDMDHENMFWYRQDPGLGLRLIYFSYDVKMKEKGDIPEGYSVSREKKERFSLILESASTNQTSMYLCASSTDLGLEGNEQFFGPGTRLTVL.

The chain joins TRBV5-5 to TRBJ1-5; 9 positions match TRBD1. V lost 2 bases, J lost 3 bases, and 3 bases stayed unmatched. Germline loops: CDR1 SGHKS, CDR2 YYEKEE (reference sequence). The CDR3 extends over 15 amino acids. CDR3 bases: TGTGCCAGCAGCTTTGGGACAGGGCTCAATCAGCCCCAGCATTTT. Its protein product is CASSFGTGLNQPQHF.

The chain links TRBV23-1 to TRBJ2-3; 8 bases line up with TRBD1. TRBV23-1 is treated as an ORF (open reading frame) with a function not yet certain. V lost 5 bases, J lost 2 bases, and 9 bases stayed unmatched. CDR3 length: 16 residues. The DNA for the CDR3 is TGCGCCAGCAGTTCTAAACAGGGGGAACCCACAGATACGCAGTATTTT. Protein: CASSSKQGEPTDTQYF.

This sequence joins TRBV5-6 and TRBJ1-6; 9 positions match TRBD1. J was trimmed by 8 bases and V by 4 bases; bases with no gene match: 7. The CDR3 extends over 15 amino acids. Per germline, CDR1 SGHDT and CDR2 YYEEEE. The CDR3 coding sequence is TGTGCCAGCAGCCACGGGACAGGGAGATATTCACCCCTCCACTTT. Residues: CASSHGTGRYSPLHF. Drawing the rest from reference TRBV5-6 and TRBJ1-6, the complete variable domain is DAGVTQSPTHLIKTRGQQVTLRCSPKSGHDTVSWYQQALGQGPQFIFQYYEEEERQRGNFPDRFSGHQFPNYSSELNVNALLLGDSALYLCASSHGTGRYSPLHFGNGTRLTVT.

The V call is TRBV9, the J call TRBJ2-1; 10 bases fit TRBD2. The V gene end was trimmed by 2 bases and the J gene end by 8 bases; junction bases not matched to a gene: 7. CDR3 length: 15 amino acids. Germline CDR1 SGDLS, CDR2 YYNGEE. The CDR3 DNA reads as TGTGCCAGCAGCGTGACTAGCGGGTGGGCGGATGAGCAGTTCTTC. Amino acids: CASSVTSGWADEQFF. The full variable domain, with the rest looked up from reference TRBV9 and TRBJ2-1, is DSGVTQTPKHLITATGQRVTLRCSPRSGDLSVYWYQQSLDQGLQFLIQYYNGEERAKGNILERFSAQQFPDLHSELNLSSLELGDSALYFCASSVTSGWADEQFFGPGTRLTVL.

There are a few counts of this clone. V gene TRBV7-6 combines with J gene TRBJ2-1, with 14 bases matching TRBD2. With V trimmed by 1 base and J by 11 bases, 4 bases remained unmatched. Germline lookup yields CDR1 SGHVS and CDR2 FNYEAQ. The CDR3 runs to 15 residues. CDR3 DNA sequence: TGTGCCAGCAGCTTAGAGACTAGCGGGAGGGAGAAGCAGTTCTTC. Translation gives CASSLETSGREKQFF.

This clone was detected only a few times. The V gene is TRBV19, the J gene TRBJ1-4, with D perhaps TRBD1 (6 bases). Trimming took 2 bases from V and 0 from J, leaving 7 bases between them. The CDR3 covers 15 residues. Per the germline V gene, CDR1 is LNHDA and CDR2 is SQIVND (reference sequence). DNA for the CDR3: TGTGCCAGTAGTATACGGACAGCAACTAATGAAAAACTGTTTTTT. Its translation is CASSIRTATNEKLFF.

V and J are TRBV19 and TRBJ1-4; 8 bases line up with TRBD1. This CDR3 has 16 amino acids. The ends lost 8 bases at V and 1 base at J; junction bases unmatched: 9. Germline CDR1 reads LNHDA; CDR2 reads SQIVND (reference sequence). The CDR3 region has the DNA TGTGCCAGTTCGGAGACAGGGGACAAAACTAATGAAAAACTGTTTTTT. It codes for CASSETGDKTNEKLFF.